This TCR beta chain was captured by sequencing in a study of shared clonotypes between healthy human individuals. About the study: Those who served as donors were two women and three men between the ages of 18 and 49.

Some clones are missing from TCRdb's copy, which holds only in-frame ones; the method was immunoSEQ multiplex PCR. The profile covers approximately 400,000 clones, with 90% to 98% appearing a single time and approximately 0.3% taken by the ten largest. As regards this clone: The antigen is not known.

Study-wide results and limits: Relative to clonotypes present in all four donors, those not shared had lower generation probabilities. Sampling covered nothing but blood. Tissue TCR repertoires likely differ from those found in blood.

Germline V gene data show CDR1 as MNHEY and CDR2 as SMNVEV (reference sequence). The CDR3 loop spans 14 amino acids. V was cut by 1 base and J by 1 base, with 7 bases left in between. This chain connects TRBV27 to TRBJ2-5, with TRBD1 as a possible D gene (5 bases). The TCR sequence derives from a man aged 30 to 45 in good health. The sequenced sample consisted of memory CD8+ T cells sorted from blood. The subset is: CD45RO+ cells pooled with CCR7-negative TemRA cells. CDR3 coding DNA: TGTGCCAGCAGTTTATGGGGCAGCCAAGAGACCCAGTACTTC. It encodes CASSLWGSQETQYF.